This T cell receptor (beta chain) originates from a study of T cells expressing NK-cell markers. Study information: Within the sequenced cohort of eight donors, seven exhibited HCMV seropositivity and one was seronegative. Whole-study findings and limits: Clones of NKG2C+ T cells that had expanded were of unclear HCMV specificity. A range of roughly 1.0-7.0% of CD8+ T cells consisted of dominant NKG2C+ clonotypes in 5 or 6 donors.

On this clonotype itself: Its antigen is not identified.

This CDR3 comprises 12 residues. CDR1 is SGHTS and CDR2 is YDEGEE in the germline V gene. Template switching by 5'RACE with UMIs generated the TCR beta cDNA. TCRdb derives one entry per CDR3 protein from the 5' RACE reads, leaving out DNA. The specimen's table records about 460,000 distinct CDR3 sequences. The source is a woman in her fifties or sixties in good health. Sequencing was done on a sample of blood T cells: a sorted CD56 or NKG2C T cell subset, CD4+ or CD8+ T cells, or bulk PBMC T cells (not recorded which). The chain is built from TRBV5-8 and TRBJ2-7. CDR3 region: CASSFVQYEQYF. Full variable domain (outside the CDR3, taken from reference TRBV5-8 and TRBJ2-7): EAGVTQSPTHLIKTRGQQATLRCSPISGHTSVYWYQQALGLGLQFLLWYDEGEERNRGNFPPRFSGRQFPNYSSELNVNALELEDSALYLCASSFVQYEQYFGPGTRLTVT.